A selection of T cell receptor beta chains follows, all from one sample in a study of PD-L1 blockade in urothelial cancer. The assay was immunoSEQ multiplex PCR, and TCRdb's table has in-frame clones only and misses some. The table shows around 41,000 clones, with more than 75% occurring only once. Sequenced material: PBMCs, taken around atezolizumab (anti-PD-L1) treatment. Receptor source: an older woman with urothelial cancer. Each CDR3 is given with its conserved first and last residue. Fields, in order: J gene, D gene, clone size, V gene, CDR3 protein, CDR3 DNA. The D gene is left open where the match is weak. The size field is filled for only some rows; it gives once, few, many or a size class.

TRBJ1-2,.,once,TRBV2,CASSSSPSGLHGYTF,TGTGCCAGCAGTTCTTCCCCCAGTGGACTCCATGGCTACACCTTC
TRBJ2-1,.,few,TRBV20-1,CSASLSLEQFF,TGCAGTGCTAGCCTAAGCCTTGAGCAGTTCTTC
TRBJ2-7,.,once,TRBV5-4,CASSRDRELGEQYF,TGTGCCAGCAGCCGTGACAGAGAGTTAGGCGAGCAGTACTTC
TRBJ1-2,TRBD1,.,TRBV19,CASRHDRASYGYTF,TGTGCCAGTAGGCACGACAGGGCCTCATATGGCTACACCTTC
TRBJ1-4,.,.,TRBV7-6,CASSLTGQKLFF,TGTGCCAGCAGCTTAACAGGACAGAAACTGTTTTTT
TRBJ2-2,.,.,TRBV13,CASSFGGSLVLAGELFF,TGTGCCAGCAGCTTCGGAGGGTCATTGGTACTTGCCGGGGAGCTGTTTTTT
TRBJ2-7,TRBD1,.,TRBV19,CASKRGGTGGTEQYF,TGTGCCAGTAAACGTGGGGGGACAGGGGGCACCGAGCAGTACTTC
TRBJ1-5,TRBD1,.,TRBV6-5,CASRQQGASGQPQHF,TGTGCCAGCCGCCAACAGGGGGCTTCGGGTCAGCCCCAGCATTTT
TRBJ2-7,.,once,TRBV2,CASSELETRSGEQYF,TGTGCCAGCAGTGAATTGGAGACCCGGTCGGGGGAGCAGTACTTC
TRBJ2-5,TRBD1,.,TRBV18,CASSARTGETQYF,TGTGCCAGCTCAGCCCGGACAGGGGAGACCCAGTACTTC